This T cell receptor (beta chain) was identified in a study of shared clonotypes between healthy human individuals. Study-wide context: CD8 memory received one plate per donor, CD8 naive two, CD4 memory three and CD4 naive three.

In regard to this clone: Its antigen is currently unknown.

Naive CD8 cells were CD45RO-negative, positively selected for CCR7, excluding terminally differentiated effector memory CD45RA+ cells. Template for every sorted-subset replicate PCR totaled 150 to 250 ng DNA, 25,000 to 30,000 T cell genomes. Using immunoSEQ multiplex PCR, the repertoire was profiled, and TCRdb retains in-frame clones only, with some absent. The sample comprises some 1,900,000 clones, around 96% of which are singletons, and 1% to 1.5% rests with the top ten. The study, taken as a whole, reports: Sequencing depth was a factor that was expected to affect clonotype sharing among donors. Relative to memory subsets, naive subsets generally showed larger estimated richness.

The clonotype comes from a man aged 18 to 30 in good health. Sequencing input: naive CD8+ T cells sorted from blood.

CDR3: CAWSEDVRASEQFF. The CDR3, as DNA: TGTGCCTGGAGCGAGGACGTCAGGGCTAGTGAGCAGTTCTTC. The chain has TRBV30 and TRBJ2-1, with TRBD1 as a possible D gene (5 bases). The CDR3 sequence is 14 residues long. Between the trimmed V and J ends, which lost 3 bases and 9 bases, there was a span of 18 bases. Germline CDR1 reads GTSNPN; CDR2 reads SVGIG (reference sequence).